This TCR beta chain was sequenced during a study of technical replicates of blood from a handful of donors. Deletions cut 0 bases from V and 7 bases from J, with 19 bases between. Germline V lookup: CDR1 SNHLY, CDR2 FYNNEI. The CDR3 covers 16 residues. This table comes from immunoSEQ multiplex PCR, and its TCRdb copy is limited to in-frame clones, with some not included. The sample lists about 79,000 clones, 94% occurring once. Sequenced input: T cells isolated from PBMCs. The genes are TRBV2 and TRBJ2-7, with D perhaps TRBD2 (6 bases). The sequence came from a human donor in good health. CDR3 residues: CASSEAPTRTSGEQYF. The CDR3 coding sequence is TGTGCCAGCAGTGAAGCGCCGACTAGGACCTCGGGGGAGCAGTACTTC.